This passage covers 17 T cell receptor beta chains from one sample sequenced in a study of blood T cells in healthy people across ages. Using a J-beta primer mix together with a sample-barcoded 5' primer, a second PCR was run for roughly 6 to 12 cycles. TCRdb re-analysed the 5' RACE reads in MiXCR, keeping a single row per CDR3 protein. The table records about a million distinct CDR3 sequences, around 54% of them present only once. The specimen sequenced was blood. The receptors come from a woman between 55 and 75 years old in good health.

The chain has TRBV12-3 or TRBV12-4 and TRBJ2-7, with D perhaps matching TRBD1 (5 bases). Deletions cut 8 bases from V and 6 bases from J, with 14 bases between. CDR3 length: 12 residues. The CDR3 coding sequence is TGTGCCAGCGGCGCAGGGTCACCCGAGCAGTACTTC. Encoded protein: CASGAGSPEQYF.

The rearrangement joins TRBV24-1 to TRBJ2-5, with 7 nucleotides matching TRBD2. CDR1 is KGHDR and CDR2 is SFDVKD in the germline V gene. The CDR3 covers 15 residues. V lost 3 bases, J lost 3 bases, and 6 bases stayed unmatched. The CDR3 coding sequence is TGTGCCACCAGTGATCTCGGCCTAGCGGAAGAGACCCAGTACTTC. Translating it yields CATSDLGLAEETQYF.

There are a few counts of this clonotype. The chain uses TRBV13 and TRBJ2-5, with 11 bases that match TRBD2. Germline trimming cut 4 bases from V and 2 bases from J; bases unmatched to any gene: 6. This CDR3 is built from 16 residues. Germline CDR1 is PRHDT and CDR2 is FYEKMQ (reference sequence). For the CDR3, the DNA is TGTGCCAGCAGCTCCCTAGCGGGAGGAGGACAAGAGACCCAGTACTTC. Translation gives CASSSLAGGGQETQYF. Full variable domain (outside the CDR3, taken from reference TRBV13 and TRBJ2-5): AAGVIQSPRHLIKEKRETATLKCYPIPRHDTVYWYQQGPGQDPQFLISFYEKMQSDKGSIPDRFSAQQFSDYHSELNMSSLELGDSALYFCASSSLAGGGQETQYFGPGTRLLVL.

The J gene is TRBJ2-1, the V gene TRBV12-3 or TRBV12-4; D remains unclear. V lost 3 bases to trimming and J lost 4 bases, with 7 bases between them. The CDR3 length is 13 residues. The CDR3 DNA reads TGTGCCAGCAGTTTTCGTCGGTACAATGAGCAGTTCTTC. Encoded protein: CASSFRRYNEQFF.

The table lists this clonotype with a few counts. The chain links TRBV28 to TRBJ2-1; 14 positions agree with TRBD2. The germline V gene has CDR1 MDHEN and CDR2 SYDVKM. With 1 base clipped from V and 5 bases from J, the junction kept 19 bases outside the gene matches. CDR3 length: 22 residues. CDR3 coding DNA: TGTGCCAGCAGTTTATTAGTAGGGGGACTAGCGGGAGATCCCGGAAGAGACAATGAGCAGTTCTTC. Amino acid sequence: CASSLLVGGLAGDPGRDNEQFF.

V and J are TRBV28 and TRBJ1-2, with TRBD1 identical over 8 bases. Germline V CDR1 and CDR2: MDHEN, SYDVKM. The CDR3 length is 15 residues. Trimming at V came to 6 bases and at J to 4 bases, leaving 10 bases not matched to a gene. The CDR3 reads CASRTRDRTLYGYTF. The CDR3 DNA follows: TGTGCCAGCAGAACCCGGGACAGGACTCTCTATGGCTACACCTTC.

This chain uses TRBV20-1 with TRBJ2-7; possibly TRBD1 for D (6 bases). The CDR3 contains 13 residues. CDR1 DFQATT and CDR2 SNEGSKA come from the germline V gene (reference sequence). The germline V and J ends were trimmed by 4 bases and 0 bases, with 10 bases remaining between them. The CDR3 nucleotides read TGCAGTGCTATCGGACAGAACTCCTACGAGCAGTACTTC. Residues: CSAIGQNSYEQYF.

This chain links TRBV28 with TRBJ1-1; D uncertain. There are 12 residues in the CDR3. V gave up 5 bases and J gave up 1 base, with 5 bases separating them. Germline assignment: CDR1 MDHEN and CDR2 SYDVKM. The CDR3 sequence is CASSAQNTEAFF. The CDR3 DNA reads TGTGCCAGCAGTGCACAGAACACTGAAGCTTTCTTT.

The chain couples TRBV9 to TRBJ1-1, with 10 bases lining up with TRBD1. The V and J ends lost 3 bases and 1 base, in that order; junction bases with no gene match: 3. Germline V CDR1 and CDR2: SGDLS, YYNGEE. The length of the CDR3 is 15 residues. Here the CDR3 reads CASSARTGGNTEAFF. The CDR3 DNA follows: TGTGCCAGCAGCGCCCGGACAGGGGGGAACACTGAAGCTTTCTTT.

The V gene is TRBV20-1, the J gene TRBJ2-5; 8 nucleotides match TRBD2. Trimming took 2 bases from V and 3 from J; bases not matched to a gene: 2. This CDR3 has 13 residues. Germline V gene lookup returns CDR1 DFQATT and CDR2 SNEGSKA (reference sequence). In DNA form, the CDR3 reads TGCAGTGCTAGACGGGAGGGGAAAGAGACCCAGTACTTC. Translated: CSARREGKETQYF.

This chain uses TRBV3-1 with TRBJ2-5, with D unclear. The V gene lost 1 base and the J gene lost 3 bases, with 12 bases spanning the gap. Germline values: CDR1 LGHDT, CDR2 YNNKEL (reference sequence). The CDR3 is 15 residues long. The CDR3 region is CASSQAWALKETQYF. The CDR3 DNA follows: TGTGCCAGCAGCCAAGCTTGGGCGCTGAAAGAGACCCAGTACTTC.

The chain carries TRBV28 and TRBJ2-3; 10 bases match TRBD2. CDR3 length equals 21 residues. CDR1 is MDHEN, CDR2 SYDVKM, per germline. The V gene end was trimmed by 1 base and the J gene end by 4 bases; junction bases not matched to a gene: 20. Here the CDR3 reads CASSLSGFIEREGRPSDTQYF. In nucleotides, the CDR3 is TGTGCCAGCAGTTTATCGGGTTTCATAGAGCGGGAGGGCCGCCCTTCAGATACGCAGTATTTT. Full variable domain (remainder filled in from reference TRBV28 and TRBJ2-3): DVKVTQSSRYLVKRTGEKVFLECVQDMDHENMFWYRQDPGLGLRLIYFSYDVKMKEKGDIPEGYSVSREKKERFSLILESASTNQTSMYLCASSLSGFIEREGRPSDTQYFGPGTRLTVL.

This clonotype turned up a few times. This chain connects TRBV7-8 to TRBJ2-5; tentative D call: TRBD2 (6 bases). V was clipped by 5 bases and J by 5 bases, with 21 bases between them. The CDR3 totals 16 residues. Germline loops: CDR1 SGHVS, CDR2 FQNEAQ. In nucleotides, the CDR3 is TGTGCCAGCAGCCGTTCCCGTGCGGGGACGCGGGAGACCCAGTACTTC. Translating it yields CASSRSRAGTRETQYF.

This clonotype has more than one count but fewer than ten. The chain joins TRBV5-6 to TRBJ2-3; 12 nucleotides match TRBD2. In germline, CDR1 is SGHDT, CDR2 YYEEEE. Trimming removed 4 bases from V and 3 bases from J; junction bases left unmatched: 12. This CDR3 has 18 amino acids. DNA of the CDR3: TGTGCCAGCAGCCGATGGTTGTCTAGCGGGAGGGCTACAGATACGCAGTATTTT. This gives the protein CASSRWLSSGRATDTQYF.

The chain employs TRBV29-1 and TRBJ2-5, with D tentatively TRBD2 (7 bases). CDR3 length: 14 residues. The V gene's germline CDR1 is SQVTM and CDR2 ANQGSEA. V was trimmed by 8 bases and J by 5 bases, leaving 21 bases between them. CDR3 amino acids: CSTLRDTGGETQYF. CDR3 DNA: TGCAGCACCCTCAGGGACACGGGAGGCGAGACCCAGTACTTC.

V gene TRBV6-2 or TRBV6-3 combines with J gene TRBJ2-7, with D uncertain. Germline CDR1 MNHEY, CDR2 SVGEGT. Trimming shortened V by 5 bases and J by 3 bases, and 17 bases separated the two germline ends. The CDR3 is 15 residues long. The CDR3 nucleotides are TGTGCCAGCAGTCCTTCCTCAGCACCAAACTACGAGCAGTACTTC. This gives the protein CASSPSSAPNYEQYF.

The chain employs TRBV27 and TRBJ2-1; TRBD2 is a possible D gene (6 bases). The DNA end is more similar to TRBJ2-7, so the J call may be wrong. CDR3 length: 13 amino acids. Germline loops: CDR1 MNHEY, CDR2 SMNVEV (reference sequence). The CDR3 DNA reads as TGTGCCAGCAGGGGGGGTAACGACTACGAGCAGTACTTC. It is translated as CASRGGNDYEQYF.